Below are 25 T cell receptor beta chains sequenced from a single sample in a study of shared clonotypes between healthy human individuals. Produced via immunoSEQ multiplex PCR; TCRdb's table is partial and in-frame only. The sample contains roughly 1,500,000 clones, around 98.5% of which appear only once. Sequenced sample: naive CD4+ T cells sorted from blood. Subset given: CD45RA+ positively selected. Receptors were obtained from a man aged 25 to 40 in good health.

The chain recombines TRBV6-4 with TRBJ2-1; 8 positions match TRBD2. The CDR3 covers 14 residues. The ends lost 2 bases at V and 9 bases at J; junction bases unmatched: 6. Germline V gene sequence: CDR1 MRHNA, CDR2 SNTAGT. CDR3 amino acids: CASSDGTRGGEQFF. In nucleotides, the CDR3 is TGTGCCAGCAGTGACGGGACTAGAGGGGGTGAGCAGTTCTTC.

The V gene is TRBV5-8, the J gene TRBJ1-1; tentative D call: TRBD1 (6 bases). The germline V gene encodes CDR1 SGHTS and CDR2 YDEGEE. The CDR3 extends over 15 amino acids. V lost 2 bases to trimming and J lost 1 base, with 12 bases between them. For the CDR3, the DNA is TGTGCCAGCAGCTTAGGACAGACTCGGAACACTGAAGCTTTCTTT. Its protein product is CASSLGQTRNTEAFF. The full variable domain, in which reference TRBV5-8 and TRBJ1-1 provide the parts outside the CDR3, is EAGVTQSPTHLIKTRGQQATLRCSPISGHTSVYWYQQALGLGLQFLLWYDEGEERNRGNFPPRFSGRQFPNYSSELNVNALELEDSALYLCASSLGQTRNTEAFFGQGTRLTVV.

The chain combines TRBV7-8 with TRBJ1-2; 8 bases align to TRBD1. The CDR3 covers 14 residues. The ends lost 5 bases at V and 4 bases at J; junction bases unmatched: 6. Germline CDR1 and CDR2: SGHVS and FQNEAQ. The CDR3 is CASSQRQGRYGYTF. Here the CDR3 DNA reads TGTGCCAGCAGCCAGAGACAGGGGCGCTATGGCTACACCTTC.

This chain links TRBV6-5 with TRBJ2-7; D might be TRBD1 (7 bases). This CDR3 comprises 14 residues. Germline assignment: CDR1 MNHEY and CDR2 SVGAGI. V lost 7 bases and J 5 bases, leaving 18 bases between the germline ends. CDR3 nucleotide sequence: TGTGCCAGCAAAAAGGATGGAGGGGGCGACGAGCAGTACTTC. It translates to CASKKDGGGDEQYF.

This chain joins TRBV10-2 and TRBJ2-7; D is ambiguous. The germline V gene encodes CDR1 WSHSY and CDR2 SAAADI. The ends were cut back, 2 bases at V and 1 base at J, with 12 bases in the middle. The CDR3 spans 15 residues. CDR3 sequence (DNA): TGCGCCAGCAGTGAGAGGCTGTTTGGTTCCTACGAGCAGTACTTC. Its protein is CASSERLFGSYEQYF.

This chain joins TRBV6-5 and TRBJ2-7, with D perhaps TRBD1 (6 bases). The V end was cut by 6 bases, the J end by 5 bases, with 11 bases between. The germline V gene encodes CDR1 MNHEY and CDR2 SVGAGI. This CDR3 contains 12 residues. CDR3 amino acids: CASSTGNNEQYF. The DNA of the CDR3 is TGTGCCAGCAGCACAGGGAACAACGAGCAGTACTTC.

The V gene is TRBV6-1, the J gene TRBJ2-3, with TRBD2 matching over 13 bases. J lost 7 bases, V lost 7 bases, and 8 bases had no gene match. From germline, CDR1 is MNHNS and CDR2 SASEGT. The CDR3 loop spans 15 amino acids. The CDR3: CASTPGLAGTHTQYF. CDR3 DNA: TGTGCCAGCACTCCGGGACTAGCGGGGACACATACGCAGTATTTT.

This clone came up once. This rearrangement joins TRBV9 to TRBJ2-7, with unresolved D. This CDR3 has 14 amino acids. CDR1 is SGDLS, CDR2 YYNGEE, per germline. V was trimmed by 0 bases and J by 1 base, leaving 8 bases between them. CDR3 sequence: CASSVGLFSYEQYF. Here the CDR3 DNA reads TGTGCCAGCAGCGTAGGTTTGTTTTCCTACGAGCAGTACTTC.

The gene calls are TRBV9 and TRBJ2-3, with D unresolved. The V gene's germline CDR1 is SGDLS and CDR2 YYNGEE. The CDR3 totals 14 residues. Trimming stripped 0 bases from V and 5 bases from J, with 10 bases between. Here the CDR3 DNA reads TGTGCCAGCAGCGTAGGGCCGTCCGGAGATACGCAGTATTTT. It specifies CASSVGPSGDTQYF.

The CDR3 DNA follows: TGCGCCAGCAGCTTTCTTTCCCAGAGCTCCTACAATGAGCAGTTCTTC. Its protein is CASSFLSQSSYNEQFF. The chain links TRBV5-1 to TRBJ2-1, with D unresolved. The CDR3 loop spans 16 amino acids. Germline CDR1 and CDR2: SGHRS and YFSETQ. Trimming pared 2 bases from V and 0 bases from J, leaving 12 bases between.

This chain connects TRBV5-4 to TRBJ1-1; D remains ambiguous. Germline V gives CDR1 SGHNT, CDR2 YYREEE (reference sequence). Trimming stripped 3 bases from V and 5 bases from J, with 8 bases between. The CDR3 runs to 12 residues. The CDR3: CASSSVGTEAFF. The CDR3 DNA reads TGTGCCAGCAGCTCGGTCGGGACTGAAGCTTTCTTT.

V usage is TRBV4-2 and J usage is TRBJ2-2, with 12 positions matching TRBD2. Losses at the gene ends were 4 bases for V and 5 bases for J; bases not matched to a gene: 5. In germline, CDR1 is LGHNA, CDR2 YNFKEQ. The CDR3 is 16 amino acids. CDR3 nucleotide sequence: TGTGCCAGCAGCCCGACTAGCGGGAGACTTACCGGGGAGCTGTTTTTT. Amino acid sequence: CASSPTSGRLTGELFF.

The rearrangement uses TRBV29-1 and TRBJ2-1; 8 bases fit TRBD1. V trimming: 7 bases; J trimming: 8 bases; junction bases outside the gene matches: 13. CDR3 length equals 14 residues. Looked up from germline, CDR1 is SQVTM and CDR2 is ANQGSEA. CDR3 sequence (DNA): TGCAGCGCACTTGACAGGGGATTCCTAGATGAGCAGTTCTTC. Translated: CSALDRGFLDEQFF.

V gene TRBV5-6 combines with J gene TRBJ1-2; D unresolved. Germline V gives CDR1 SGHDT, CDR2 YYEEEE. The CDR3 contains 16 residues. Between the trimmed V and J ends, which lost 0 bases and 1 base, there was a span of 13 bases. The DNA of the CDR3 is TGTGCCAGCAGCTTGGGGGCAGGATCCCGTAACTATGGCTACACCTTC. Translation: CASSLGAGSRNYGYTF. Based on the CDR3 plus reference TRBV5-6 and TRBJ1-2, the full variable domain is DAGVTQSPTHLIKTRGQQVTLRCSPKSGHDTVSWYQQALGQGPQFIFQYYEEEERQRGNFPDRFSGHQFPNYSSELNVNALLLGDSALYLCASSLGAGSRNYGYTFGSGTRLTVV.

The CDR3 protein is CASSDSAGLNEQFF. The CDR3 coding sequence is TGTGCCAGCAGTGACTCTGCGGGGTTGAATGAGCAGTTCTTC. The V and J genes are TRBV6-4 and TRBJ2-1; tentative D call: TRBD2 (6 bases). This CDR3 is 14 amino acids long. The germline V and J ends were trimmed by 0 bases and 7 bases, with 10 bases remaining between them. CDR1 and CDR2 from the germline V gene are MRHNA and SNTAGT.

The V call is TRBV30, the J call TRBJ1-2, with D perhaps TRBD1 (5 bases). Trimming removed 0 bases at V and 7 bases at J, with 18 bases between. The CDR3 has 15 residues. Looked up from germline, CDR1 is GTSNPN and CDR2 is SVGIG (reference sequence). Here the CDR3 DNA reads TGTGCCTGGAGTGTACGAAGGGGAGGGCTCTCTGGCTACACCTTC. This translates into CAWSVRRGGLSGYTF.

The V call is TRBV9, the J call TRBJ2-3; the match to TRBD2 covers 14 bases. CDR1 is SGDLS and CDR2 is YYNGEE in the germline V gene. This CDR3 comprises 16 residues. V shed 4 bases and J 5 bases; nucleotides not matched to a gene: 6. CDR3 DNA: TGTGCCAGCAGCATCCCGGGACTAGCGGGAGAAGATACGCAGTATTTT. The encoded protein is CASSIPGLAGEDTQYF.

The gene calls are TRBV6-1 and TRBJ1-5; TRBD1 agrees at 12 bases. With V trimmed by 0 bases and J by 2 bases, 8 bases remained unmatched. Germline V lookup: CDR1 MNHNS, CDR2 SASEGT. This CDR3 is built from 19 residues. CDR3 region: CASSEAGWGQGAGNQPQHF. As DNA, the CDR3 is TGTGCCAGCAGTGAAGCGGGTTGGGGACAGGGGGCGGGCAATCAGCCCCAGCATTTT.

The chain carries TRBV7-2 and TRBJ2-7; 8 bases fit TRBD1. The V gene end was trimmed by 1 base and the J gene end by 4 bases; junction bases not matched to a gene: 3. Germline V gene lookup returns CDR1 SGHTA and CDR2 FQGNSA. The CDR3 is made up of 14 amino acids. As DNA, the CDR3 is TGTGCCAGCAGCTTAGGACAGGGGATATACGAGCAGTACTTC. This codes for CASSLGQGIYEQYF.

This clone appeared a few times. The rearrangement joins TRBV28 to TRBJ1-5; no firm D call. This CDR3 comprises 13 residues. Deletions cut 7 bases from V and 4 bases from J, with 11 bases between. CDR1 is MDHEN, CDR2 SYDVKM, per germline. CDR3 amino acids: CASNMGVNQPQHF. CDR3 nucleotides: TGTGCCAGCAACATGGGAGTTAATCAGCCCCAGCATTTT. Full variable domain (outside the CDR3, taken from reference TRBV28 and TRBJ1-5): DVKVTQSSRYLVKRTGEKVFLECVQDMDHENMFWYRQDPGLGLRLIYFSYDVKMKEKGDIPEGYSVSREKKERFSLILESASTNQTSMYLCASNMGVNQPQHFGDGTRLSIL.

J is TRBJ1-1 and V is TRBV7-2; no clear D gene. Between the trimmed V and J ends, which lost 4 bases and 6 bases, there was a span of 12 bases. Germline V CDR1 and CDR2: SGHTA, FQGNSA. The CDR3 sequence is 13 residues long. Here the CDR3 DNA reads TGTGCCAGCAGCTCGCCGGTTATTTCTGAAGCTTTCTTT. Translated, it gives CASSSPVISEAFF.

Points on this clone: Other DNA sequences of this sample code for an identical CDR3. This rearrangement joins TRBV6-5 to TRBJ1-1; TRBD1 aligns across 11 bases. This CDR3 spans 14 amino acids. Germline V gene data show CDR1 as MNHEY and CDR2 as SVGAGI. V was clipped by 6 bases and J by 5 bases; unmatched bases: 5. This chain's CDR3 is CASRRTGGRTEAFF. In nucleotides, the CDR3 is TGTGCCAGCAGACGGACAGGGGGCAGGACTGAAGCTTTCTTT.

The rearrangement uses TRBV7-2 and TRBJ2-3; TRBD2 might be the D (5 bases). CDR1 and CDR2 from the germline V gene are SGHTA and FQGNSA. The CDR3 contains 14 residues. V lost 4 bases, J lost 4 bases, and 12 bases lay in between. This chain's CDR3 is CASSYPGSADTQYF. The DNA of the CDR3 is TGTGCCAGCAGCTACCCGGGATCCGCAGATACGCAGTATTTT.

The chain couples TRBV5-5 to TRBJ2-1; D is tentatively TRBD1 or TRBD2 (5 bases each). V dropped 0 bases and J dropped 3 bases, with 13 bases sitting between them. The CDR3 totals 16 residues. Per the germline V gene, CDR1 is SGHKS and CDR2 is YYEKEE (reference sequence). In DNA form, the CDR3 reads TGTGCCAGCAGCTTGGACGGGACGGTGAGCTACAATGAGCAGTTCTTC. This codes for CASSLDGTVSYNEQFF.

A remark on this clone: Other DNA sequences in the same sample also yield this CDR3. DNA for the CDR3: TGTGCCAGCAGCGTAGTTGGGAGCGATACGCAGTATTTT. Its protein is CASSVVGSDTQYF. The chain employs TRBV9 and TRBJ2-3; maybe TRBD2 (5 bases). V lost 0 bases and J 6 bases, leaving 8 bases between the germline ends. Germline assignment: CDR1 SGDLS and CDR2 YYNGEE. This CDR3 is 13 amino acids long.